These T cell receptor beta chains were read from a single sample in a study of neurological immune-mediated disorders. TCRdb re-derived calls from the 5' RACE reads in MiXCR, one entry per CDR3 protein. The table lists about 53,000 distinct CDR3 sequences, 7% to 10% of them singletons. The sequenced material came from PBMCs. Every receptor here comes from a woman between 35 and 50 years old in good health. The conserved cysteine and the conserved F or W are not part of the CDR3 here. Clone size appears in some rows only: once, few, many, or a class for an expanded clone.

clone size,V gene,CDR3 length,J gene,CDR3 protein
many,TRBV24-1,16,TRBJ2-1,ATSDEGLLAGKYNEQF
many,TRBV15,15,TRBJ1-1,ATSRDRGSGYSPEAF
once,TRBV4-3,13,TRBJ2-3,ASSQDMLSGVTHY
many,TRBV20-1,12,TRBJ1-3,SAARGGSGNTIY
few,TRBV12-3/TRBV12-4,13,TRBJ2-7,ASSLRSQGGHEQY
many,TRBV29-1,13,TRBJ2-2,SVDETGTGVGELF
many,TRBV6-2/TRBV6-3,17,TRBJ2-1,APRNTLGSRRGTYNEQF
many,TRBV4-3,13,TRBJ2-2,ASREGQGSAGELF
many,TRBV7-2,13,TRBJ1-1,ASSPRVGVDTEAF
many,TRBV27,11,TRBJ1-5,ASSLHSNQPQH
many,TRBV20-1,10,TRBJ2-3,RLAGPGDTQY
many,TRBV14,9,TRBJ2-7,ASSHTGEQY
many,TRBV4-3,14,TRBJ2-1,ASSPAGTRSPREQF
few,TRBV7-2,13,TRBJ1-6,ASSSQGPRDSPLH
.,TRBV6-1,12,TRBJ2-7,ASQGGTLFYEHY
many,TRBV6-5,18,TRBJ2-5,ASSLIRPGLAGGGKETQY
many,TRBV5-1,12,TRBJ1-4,ASSLARGREKLF
many,TRBV29-1,12,TRBJ1-1,SVDSGLGLTEAF
many,TRBV6-1,12,TRBJ2-5,ASSGGYSQETQY
many,TRBV7-6,13,TRBJ2-7,ASSRRGESSYEQY
many,TRBV12-3/TRBV12-4,13,TRBJ2-1,ASSLGTSGYNEQS
many,TRBV4-3,15,TRBJ1-3,ASSQEVTSSSGNTIY
many,TRBV20-1,13,TRBJ2-1,SASRGGVTYNEQF
many,TRBV29-1,11,TRBJ2-7,SVRHLSSYEQY
many,TRBV29-1,12,TRBJ2-1,SVDRQRLGAEQF
many,TRBV3-1,12,TRBJ2-1,ASSQPGTVNEQF
.,TRBV10-3,13,TRBJ2-2,AITTTGLNTGELF
many,TRBV10-3,13,TRBJ2-2,ATHFLAGPTGELF
many,TRBV6-2/TRBV6-3,15,TRBJ1-5,ASSSSPIRALNQPQH
many,TRBV4-1,17,TRBJ1-4,ASSQDRPGQGIGGEKLF
many,TRBV24-1,10,TRBJ2-7,ATSDFGNEQY
many,TRBV10-3,13,TRBJ2-5,AISAFRGGGETQY
few,TRBV5-1,14,TRBJ2-3,ASSLQPGGGTDTQY
many,TRBV6-5,13,TRBJ2-1,ASSYRLAGVHGQF
many,TRBV7-9,9,TRBJ2-2,ASSRTGELF
many,TRBV5-1,12,TRBJ1-2,ASSLDRSNYGYT
many,TRBV10-2,12,TRBJ2-7,ASSESAGGYEQY
many,TRBV6-6,12,TRBJ2-7,ASGPWVSTYEQY
.,TRBV20-1,11,TRBJ2-5,SAIQGARETQY
few,TRBV5-1,14,TRBJ2-1,ASSPLRQGAGNEQF